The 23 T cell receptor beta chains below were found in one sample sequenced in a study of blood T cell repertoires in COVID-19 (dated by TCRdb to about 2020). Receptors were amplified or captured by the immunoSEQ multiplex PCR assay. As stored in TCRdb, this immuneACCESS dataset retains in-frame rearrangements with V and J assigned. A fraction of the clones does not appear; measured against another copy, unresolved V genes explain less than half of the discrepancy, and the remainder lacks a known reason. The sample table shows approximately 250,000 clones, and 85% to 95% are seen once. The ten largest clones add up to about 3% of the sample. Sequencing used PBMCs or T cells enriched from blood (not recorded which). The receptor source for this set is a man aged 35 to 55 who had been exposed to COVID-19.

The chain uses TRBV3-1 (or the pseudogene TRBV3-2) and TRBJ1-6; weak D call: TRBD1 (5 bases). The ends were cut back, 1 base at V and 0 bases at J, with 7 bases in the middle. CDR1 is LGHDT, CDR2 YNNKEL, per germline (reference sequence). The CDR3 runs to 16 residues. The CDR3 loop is CASSQGGHSYNSPLHF. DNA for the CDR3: TGTGCCAGCAGCCAAGGGGGCCACTCCTATAATTCACCCCTCCACTTT.

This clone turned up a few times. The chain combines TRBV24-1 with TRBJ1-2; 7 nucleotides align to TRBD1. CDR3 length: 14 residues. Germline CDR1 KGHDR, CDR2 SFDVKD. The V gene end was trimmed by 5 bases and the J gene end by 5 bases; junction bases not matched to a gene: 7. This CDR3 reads CATSATGKSYGYTF. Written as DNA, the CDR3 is TGTGCCACCAGTGCGACAGGGAAGTCTTATGGCTACACCTTC.

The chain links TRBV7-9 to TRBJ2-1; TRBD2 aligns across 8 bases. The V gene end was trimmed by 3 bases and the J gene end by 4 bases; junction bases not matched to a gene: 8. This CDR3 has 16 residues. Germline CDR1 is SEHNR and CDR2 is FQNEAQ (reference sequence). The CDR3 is CASSFAWTSWYNEQFF. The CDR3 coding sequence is TGTGCCAGCAGCTTCGCCTGGACTAGCTGGTACAATGAGCAGTTCTTC.

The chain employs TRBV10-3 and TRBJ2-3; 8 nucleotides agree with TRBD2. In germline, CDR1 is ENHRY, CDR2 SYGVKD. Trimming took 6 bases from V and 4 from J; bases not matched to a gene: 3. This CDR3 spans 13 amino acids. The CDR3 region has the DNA TGTGCCATCAGCAATAGCGGGGCAGATACGCAGTATTTT. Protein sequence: CAISNSGADTQYF.

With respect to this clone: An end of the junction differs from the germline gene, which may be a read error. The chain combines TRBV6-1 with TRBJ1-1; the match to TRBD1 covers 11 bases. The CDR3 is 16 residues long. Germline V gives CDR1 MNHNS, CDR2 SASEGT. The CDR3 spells CASREGQGARLTEAFF. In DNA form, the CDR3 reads TGTGCCAGCAGGGAAGGACAGGGGGCTCGGCTCACTGAAGCTTTCTTT.

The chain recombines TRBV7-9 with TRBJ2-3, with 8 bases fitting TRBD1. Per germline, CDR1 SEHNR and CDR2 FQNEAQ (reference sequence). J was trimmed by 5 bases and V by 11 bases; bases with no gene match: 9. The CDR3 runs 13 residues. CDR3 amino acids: CAVSPGGLDTQYF. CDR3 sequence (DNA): TGTGCCGTATCACCAGGGGGCCTAGATACGCAGTATTTT.

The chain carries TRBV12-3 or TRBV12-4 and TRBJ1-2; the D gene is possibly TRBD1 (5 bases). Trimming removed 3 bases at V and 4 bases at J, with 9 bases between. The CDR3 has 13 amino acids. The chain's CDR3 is CASSFGGGYGYTF. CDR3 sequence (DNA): TGTGCCAGCAGTTTCGGGGGTGGCTATGGCTACACCTTC.

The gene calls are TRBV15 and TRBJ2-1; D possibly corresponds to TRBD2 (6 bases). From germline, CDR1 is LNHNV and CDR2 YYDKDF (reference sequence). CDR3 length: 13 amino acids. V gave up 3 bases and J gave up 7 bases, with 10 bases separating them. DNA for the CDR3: TGTGCCACCAGCAGGACTAGGTTAAATGAGCAGTTCTTC. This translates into CATSRTRLNEQFF.

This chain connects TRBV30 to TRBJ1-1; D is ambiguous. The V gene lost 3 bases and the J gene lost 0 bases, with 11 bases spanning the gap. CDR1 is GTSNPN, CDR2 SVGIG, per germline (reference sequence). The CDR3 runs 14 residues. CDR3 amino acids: CAWRAGLMNTEAFF. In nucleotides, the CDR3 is TGTGCCTGGAGAGCGGGCCTCATGAACACTGAAGCTTTCTTT.

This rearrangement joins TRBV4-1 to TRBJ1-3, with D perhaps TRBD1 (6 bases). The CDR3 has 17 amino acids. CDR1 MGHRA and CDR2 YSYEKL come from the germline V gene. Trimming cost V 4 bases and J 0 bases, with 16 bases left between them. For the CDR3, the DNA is TGCGCCAGCAGCCGAGGACAGACAGGATACTCTGGAAACACCATATATTTT. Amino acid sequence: CASSRGQTGYSGNTIYF.

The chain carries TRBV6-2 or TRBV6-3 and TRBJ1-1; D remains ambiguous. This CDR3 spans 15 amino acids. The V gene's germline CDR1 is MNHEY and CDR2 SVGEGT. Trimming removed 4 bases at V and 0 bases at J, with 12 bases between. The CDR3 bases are TGTGCCAGCAGTTCCCGGCAGGATATGAACACTGAAGCTTTCTTT. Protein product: CASSSRQDMNTEAFF.

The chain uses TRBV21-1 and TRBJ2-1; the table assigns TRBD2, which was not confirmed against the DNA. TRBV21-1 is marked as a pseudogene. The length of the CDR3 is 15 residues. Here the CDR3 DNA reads TGTGCCAGCAGCAAAAGGCAGCGAGAGGCCCATGAGCAGTTCTTC. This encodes CASSKRQREAHEQFF.

The CDR3 sequence: CASSLDPSGSSYNEQFF. CDR3 DNA: TGCGCCAGCAGCTTGGACCCTAGCGGGAGCTCCTACAATGAGCAGTTCTTC. The J gene is TRBJ2-1, the V gene TRBV5-1, with 10 positions matching TRBD2. The CDR3 is 17 amino acids. V gave up 0 bases and J gave up 0 bases; unmatched junction bases: 3. Germline V CDR1 and CDR2: SGHRS, YFSETQ.

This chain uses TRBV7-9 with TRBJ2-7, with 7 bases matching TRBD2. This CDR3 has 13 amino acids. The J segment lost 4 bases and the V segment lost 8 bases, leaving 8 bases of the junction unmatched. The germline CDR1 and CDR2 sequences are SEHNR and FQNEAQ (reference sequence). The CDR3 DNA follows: TGTGCCAGCGGAGCGGGCGGGGGTTACGAGCAGTACTTC. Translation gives CASGAGGGYEQYF.

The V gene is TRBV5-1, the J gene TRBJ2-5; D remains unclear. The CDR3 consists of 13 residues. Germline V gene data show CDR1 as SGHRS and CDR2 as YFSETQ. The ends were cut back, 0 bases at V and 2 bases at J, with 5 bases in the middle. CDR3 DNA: TGCGCCAGCAGCTTGGGGCAGCAAGAGACCCAGTACTTC. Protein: CASSLGQQETQYF.

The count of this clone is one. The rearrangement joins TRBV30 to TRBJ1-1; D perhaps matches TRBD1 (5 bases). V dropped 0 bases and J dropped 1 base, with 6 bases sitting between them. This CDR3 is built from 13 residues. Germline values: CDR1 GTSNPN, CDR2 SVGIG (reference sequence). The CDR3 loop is CAWSVDRNTEAFF. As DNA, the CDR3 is TGTGCCTGGAGTGTTGACAGGAACACTGAAGCTTTCTTT.

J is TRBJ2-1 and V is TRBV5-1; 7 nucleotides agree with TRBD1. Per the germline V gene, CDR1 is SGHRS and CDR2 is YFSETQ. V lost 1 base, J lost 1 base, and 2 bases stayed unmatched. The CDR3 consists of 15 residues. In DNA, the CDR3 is TGCGCCAGCAGCTTGCTCAGGGGGTCCTACAATGAGCAGTTCTTC. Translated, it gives CASSLLRGSYNEQFF. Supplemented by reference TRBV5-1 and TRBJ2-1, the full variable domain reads KAGVTQTPRYLIKTRGQQVTLSCSPISGHRSVSWYQQTPGQGLQFLFEYFSETQRNKGNFPGRFSGRQFSNSRSEMNVSTLELGDSALYLCASSLLRGSYNEQFFGPGTRLTVL.

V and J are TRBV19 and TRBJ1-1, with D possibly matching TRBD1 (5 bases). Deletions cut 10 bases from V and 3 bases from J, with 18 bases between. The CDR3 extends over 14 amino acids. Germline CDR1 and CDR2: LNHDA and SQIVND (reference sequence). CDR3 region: CATSTRALDTEAFF. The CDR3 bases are TGTGCCACTTCAACCAGGGCTTTGGACACTGAAGCTTTCTTT.

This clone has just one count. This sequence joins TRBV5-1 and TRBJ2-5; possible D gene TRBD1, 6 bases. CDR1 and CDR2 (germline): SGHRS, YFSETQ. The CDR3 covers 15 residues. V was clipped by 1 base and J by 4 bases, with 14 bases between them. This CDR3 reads CASSLNHRVLETQYF. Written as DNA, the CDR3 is TGCGCCAGCAGCTTGAATCACAGGGTCTTAGAGACCCAGTACTTC.

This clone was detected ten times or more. CDR3 DNA sequence: TGTGCCAGCAGCTTAGTCTTTACAGTTCGAGCTTCCGAGCAGTACTTC. Translating gives CASSLVFTVRASEQYF. The chain has TRBV7-7 and TRBJ2-7; D is unclear. V gave up 1 base and J gave up 6 bases, with 19 bases separating them. The CDR3 consists of 16 residues. Germline values: CDR1 SSHAT, CDR2 FNYEAQ (reference sequence).

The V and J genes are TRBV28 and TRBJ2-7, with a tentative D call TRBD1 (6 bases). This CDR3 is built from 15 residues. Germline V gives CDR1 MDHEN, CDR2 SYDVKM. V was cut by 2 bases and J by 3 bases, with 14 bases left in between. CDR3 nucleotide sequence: TGTGCCAGCAGTTTACCCCTTGGGGGCAGCTACGAGCAGTACTTC. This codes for CASSLPLGGSYEQYF.

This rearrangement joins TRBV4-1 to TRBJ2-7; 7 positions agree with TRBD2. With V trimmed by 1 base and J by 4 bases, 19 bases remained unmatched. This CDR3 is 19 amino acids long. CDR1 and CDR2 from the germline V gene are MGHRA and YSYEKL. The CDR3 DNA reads TGCGCCAGCAGCCAAGCAACCGGACTAGTAGCCCGTTCTCGGTACGAGCAGTACTTC. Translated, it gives CASSQATGLVARSRYEQYF.

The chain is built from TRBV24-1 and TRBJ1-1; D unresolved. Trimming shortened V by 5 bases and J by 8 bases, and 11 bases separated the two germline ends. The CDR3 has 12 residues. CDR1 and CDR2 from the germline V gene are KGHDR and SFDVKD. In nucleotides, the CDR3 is TGTGCCACCAGTGCGAACTCAGGAGAAGCTTTCTTT. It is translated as CATSANSGEAFF.